The 28 T cell receptor beta chains given below trace back to one sample, sequenced in a study of T cells in Graves' hyperthyroidism and ophthalmopathy. TCR beta CDR3 regions were amplified from RNA. The TCR CDR3 was amplified in a first-round RT-PCR using the HTBI primer set. TCRdb fed the multiplex PCR reads into MiXCR, producing one record per CDR3 protein. Seen here are hundreds of thousands of distinct CDR3 sequences, around 15% observed once, and the top ten hold 11% to 15%. The sample comprised blood. Every receptor here comes from a woman aged 40 to 55 with Graves' hyperthyroidism.

This clonotype was detected a few times. The chain uses TRBV6-1 and TRBJ1-6; D is ambiguous. This CDR3 contains 14 residues. CDR1 is MNHNS, CDR2 SASEGT, per germline. The V gene lost 5 bases and the J gene lost 9 bases, with 14 bases spanning the gap. CDR3 residues: CASSPDGRGSPLHF. CDR3 coding DNA: TGTGCCAGCAGTCCTGATGGACGGGGTTCACCCCTCCACTTT.

This clonotype was seen a few times. J is TRBJ1-2 and V is TRBV30, with no clear D. CDR3 size: 13 residues. V lost 2 bases and J lost 2, with 9 bases in between. Germline assignment: CDR1 GTSNPN and CDR2 SVGIG (reference sequence). The DNA for the CDR3 is TGTGCCTGGAGTTTGGGAGGAAACTATGGCTACACCTTC. Translation gives CAWSLGGNYGYTF.

This clonotype appeared many times. J is TRBJ2-7 and V is TRBV10-2, with D perhaps matching TRBD1 (5 bases). V lost 3 bases and J lost 2, with 11 bases in between. The CDR3 has 14 residues. The germline gives CDR1 WSHSY, CDR2 SAAADI. The CDR3 sequence: CASSDRAKTYEQYF. The CDR3 DNA reads as TGCGCCAGCAGTGACAGGGCGAAAACCTACGAGCAGTACTTC.

In this sample, this clonotype turned up many times. The V and J genes are TRBV30 and TRBJ2-7; TRBD1 is a possible D gene (6 bases). The V end was cut by 2 bases, the J end by 6 bases, with 11 bases between. The CDR3 sequence is 12 residues long. Germline CDR1 and CDR2: GTSNPN and SVGIG (reference sequence). In nucleotides, the CDR3 is TGTGCCTGGAGTCTTCAGGGGAGCGAGCAGTACTTC. Protein: CAWSLQGSEQYF.

The CDR3: CASSRVGTEYGYTF. In DNA form, the CDR3 reads TGTGCCAGCAGCCGGGTCGGGACGGAATATGGCTACACCTTC. The chain combines TRBV5-6 with TRBJ1-2; D is possibly TRBD1 (5 bases). CDR3 length: 14 residues. Trimming left V 4 bases short and J 5 bases short, with 15 bases between. CDR1 SGHDT and CDR2 YYEEEE come from the germline V gene.

The CDR3 protein is CASSVGTSGVYEQYF. CDR3 in DNA: TGTGCCAGCAGCGTGGGGACTAGCGGGGTCTACGAGCAGTACTTC. This chain uses TRBV9 with TRBJ2-7; TRBD2 agrees at 13 bases. V lost 2 bases, J lost 3 bases, and 2 bases stayed unmatched. CDR3 length: 15 amino acids. Germline loops: CDR1 SGDLS, CDR2 YYNGEE.

This clonotype was detected ten times or more. This chain links TRBV28 with TRBJ2-6; D uncertain. CDR3 length: 13 residues. CDR1 and CDR2 from the germline V gene are MDHEN and SYDVKM. Trimming removed 6 bases from V and 4 bases from J, with 7 bases in between. This chain's CDR3 is CASRGSGANVLTF. DNA of the CDR3: TGTGCCAGCAGGGGGTCCGGGGCCAACGTCCTGACTTTC.

With respect to this clonotype: Sequence at one end of the junction differs from germline and may be a read error. The V gene is TRBV3-1, the J gene TRBJ2-1; 8 bases match TRBD2. The CDR3 is 16 amino acids. Germline-derived CDR1 and CDR2 are LGHDT and YNNKEL (reference sequence). CDR3 bases: TGTGCCAGCAGCCAAGATGGTACAGCGGGAGTTAATGTGCAGTTCTTC. Its translation is CASSQDGTAGVNVQFF.

This chain uses TRBV12-5 with TRBJ2-2; 9 nucleotides align to TRBD1. Trimming at V came to 0 bases and at J to 7 bases, leaving 6 bases not matched to a gene. Germline assignment: CDR1 LGHNT and CDR2 FRNRAP. This CDR3 region has 16 residues. Written as DNA, the CDR3 is TGTGCTAGTGGTTTGGTAGGGGGACAGGGTATCGGGGAGCTGTTTTTT. It specifies CASGLVGGQGIGELFF.

V usage is TRBV7-9 and J usage is TRBJ2-7, with D maybe TRBD1 (6 bases). The V gene's germline CDR1 is SEHNR and CDR2 FQNEAQ (reference sequence). Trimming removed 5 bases at V and 7 bases at J, with 12 bases between. The CDR3 length is 12 residues. The CDR3 bases are TGTGCCAGCAGCCAAAACGACAGGGAGCAGTACTTC. It encodes CASSQNDREQYF.

This clonotype was picked up many times. The chain recombines TRBV6-1 with TRBJ2-1, with 14 bases fitting TRBD2. The ends lost 6 bases at V and 7 bases at J; junction bases unmatched: 5. The length of the CDR3 is 15 residues. Germline loops: CDR1 MNHNS, CDR2 SASEGT. The CDR3 sequence: CASRRGTSGSNEQFF. The CDR3 nucleotides are TGTGCCAGCAGGCGGGGGACTAGCGGGAGTAATGAGCAGTTCTTC.

This chain joins TRBV19 and TRBJ1-3, with D hard to call. CDR1 and CDR2 (germline): LNHDA, SQIVND (reference sequence). This CDR3 contains 14 residues. V gave up 1 base and J gave up 4 bases, with 8 bases separating them. In nucleotides, the CDR3 is TGTGCCAGTAGTATAGCGGGGAACGGAAACACCATATATTTT. Encoded protein: CASSIAGNGNTIYF. Combining the CDR3 with reference TRBV19 and TRBJ1-3 gives the whole variable domain DGGITQSPKYLFRKEGQNVTLSCEQNLNHDAMYWYRQDPGQGLRLIYYSQIVNDFQKGDIAEGYSVSREKKESFPLTVTSAQKNPTAFYLCASSIAGNGNTIYFGEGSWLTVV.

This clonotype was recorded a few times. This chain links TRBV19 with TRBJ2-7, with TRBD1 matching over 8 bases. This CDR3 is built from 15 residues. V shed 4 bases, J shed 3 bases, and the junction held 8 bases outside the gene matches. Germline V gene lookup returns CDR1 LNHDA and CDR2 SQIVND (reference sequence). The CDR3 DNA sequence: TGTGCCAGTAGTAACCGGGACAGGCAATTCTACGAGCAGTACTTC. It encodes CASSNRDRQFYEQYF. The whole variable domain, remainder taken from reference TRBV19 and TRBJ2-7, is DGGITQSPKYLFRKEGQNVTLSCEQNLNHDAMYWYRQDPGQGLRLIYYSQIVNDFQKGDIAEGYSVSREKKESFPLTVTSAQKNPTAFYLCASSNRDRQFYEQYFGPGTRLTVT.

This clonotype came up a few times. The V call is TRBV6-1, the J call TRBJ2-6, with 8 bases fitting TRBD1. This CDR3 contains 14 residues. Trimming at V came to 5 bases and at J to 6 bases, leaving 3 bases not matched to a gene. CDR1 is MNHNS and CDR2 is SASEGT in the germline V gene. The CDR3 region is CASSRTGQANVLTF. CDR3 DNA: TGTGCCAGCAGTAGGACAGGGCAGGCCAACGTCCTGACTTTC.

This clonotype appeared many times. This chain connects TRBV7-9 to TRBJ2-5; unclear D gene. The CDR3 covers 14 residues. Trimming left V 5 bases short and J 4 bases short, with 14 bases between. Per the germline V gene, CDR1 is SEHNR and CDR2 is FQNEAQ (reference sequence). DNA of the CDR3: TGTGCCAGCAGCCCGAGACTCAAACCAGAGACCCAGTACTTC. Translated, it gives CASSPRLKPETQYF. Full variable domain (outside the CDR3, taken from reference TRBV7-9 and TRBJ2-5): DTGVSQNPRHKITKRGQNVTFRCDPISEHNRLYWYRQTLGQGPEFLTYFQNEAQLEKSRLLSDRFSAERPKGSFSTLEIQRTEQGDSAMYLCASSPRLKPETQYFGPGTRLLVL.

This clonotype was seen ten or more times. The V and J genes are TRBV2 and TRBJ2-3, with 14 positions matching TRBD2. Germline assignment: CDR1 SNHLY and CDR2 FYNNEI. The CDR3 loop spans 19 amino acids. Trimming removed 6 bases from V and 6 bases from J; junction bases left unmatched: 17. Here the CDR3 reads CASSGTTGTSGGTGDTQYF. The CDR3 nucleotides are TGTGCCAGCAGCGGGACAACCGGGACTAGCGGGGGAACAGGGGATACGCAGTATTTT.

In its sample, this clonotype was seen once. The chain couples TRBV9 to TRBJ2-1, with a tentative D call TRBD2 (6 bases). Germline CDR1 SGDLS, CDR2 YYNGEE. The CDR3 consists of 14 residues. Between the trimmed V and J ends, which lost 0 bases and 5 bases, there was a span of 9 bases. The CDR3 protein is CASSVVGSDNEQFF. As DNA, the CDR3 is TGTGCCAGCAGCGTAGTCGGGAGTGACAATGAGCAGTTCTTC.

There are a few counts of this clonotype. DNA for the CDR3: TGTGCCAGCAGCCTGGGACAGGGGGCGTCGGTGAACACTGAAGCTTTCTTT. Translation: CASSLGQGASVNTEAFF. The chain couples TRBV5-8 to TRBJ1-1, with 12 bases aligning to TRBD1. Germline V gene data show CDR1 as SGHTS and CDR2 as YDEGEE. The CDR3 totals 17 residues. V trimming: 4 bases; J trimming: 0 bases; junction bases outside the gene matches: 7.

The sample holds many counts of this clonotype. This rearrangement joins TRBV5-1 to TRBJ2-1, with a weak D call TRBD1 (5 bases). This CDR3 comprises 15 residues. The V and J ends lost 4 bases and 2 bases respectively, with 13 bases between them. The germline gives CDR1 SGHRS, CDR2 YFSETQ. The CDR3 loop reads CASSPGAGPYNEQFF. DNA of the CDR3: TGCGCCAGCAGCCCTGGGGCAGGGCCCTACAATGAGCAGTTCTTC. The entire variable domain, with the rest obtained from reference TRBV5-1 and TRBJ2-1, is as follows: KAGVTQTPRYLIKTRGQQVTLSCSPISGHRSVSWYQQTPGQGLQFLFEYFSETQRNKGNFPGRFSGRQFSNSRSEMNVSTLELGDSALYLCASSPGAGPYNEQFFGPGTRLTVL.

This clonotype was detected a few times. The J gene is TRBJ1-1, the V gene TRBV12-3 or TRBV12-4; a weak D match, TRBD1 (6 bases). CDR3 length: 14 amino acids. Trimming removed 6 bases from V and 1 base from J, with 12 bases in between. The CDR3, as DNA: TGTGCCAGCAGGGCCGGGACACCGAACACTGAAGCTTTCTTT. The encoded protein is CASRAGTPNTEAFF.

The table lists this clonotype with many counts. The chain joins TRBV3-1 to TRBJ2-1, with TRBD2 matching over 12 bases. The germline V gene has CDR1 LGHDT and CDR2 YNNKEL (reference sequence). The CDR3 contains 15 residues. Trimming took 2 bases from V and 8 from J; bases not matched to a gene: 4. The chain's CDR3 is CASSQLAGGPYEQFF. CDR3 DNA: TGTGCCAGCAGCCAACTAGCGGGAGGGCCCTATGAGCAGTTCTTC.

This clonotype was detected many times. The V call is TRBV27, the J call TRBJ2-1; 10 bases agree with TRBD2. V lost 9 bases and J lost 3; bases outside the gene matches: 8. CDR1 and CDR2 (germline): MNHEY, SMNVEV (reference sequence). This CDR3 spans 15 amino acids. CDR3 sequence: CASASGSGVYNEQFF. CDR3 in DNA: TGTGCCAGTGCTAGCGGGAGTGGGGTCTACAATGAGCAGTTCTTC.

This clonotype appeared many times. The chain couples TRBV3-1 to TRBJ1-1, with D hard to call. The CDR3 is 15 residues long. Trimming left V 0 bases short and J 0 bases short, with 8 bases between. The germline gives CDR1 LGHDT, CDR2 YNNKEL (reference sequence). In nucleotides, the CDR3 is TGTGCCAGCAGCCAAGAGCGGGCACTGAACACTGAAGCTTTCTTT. Residues: CASSQERALNTEAFF.

This clonotype was seen ten or more times. The V call is TRBV6-1, the J call TRBJ1-5; D not resolved. There are 14 residues in the CDR3. V shed 4 bases and J shed 4 bases, with 11 bases lying between them. Germline V gene data show CDR1 as MNHNS and CDR2 as SASEGT. CDR3 sequence reads: CASSVRHENQPQHF. The CDR3 nucleotides read TGTGCCAGCAGTGTCCGACACGAAAATCAGCCCCAGCATTTT.

This clonotype was recorded at least ten times. The chain uses TRBV28 and TRBJ1-1; D is perhaps TRBD1 (5 bases). V was pared by 3 bases and J by 2 bases, with 10 bases between. The CDR3 consists of 14 residues. The V gene's germline CDR1 is MDHEN and CDR2 SYDVKM. The CDR3 here is CASSFRGSNTEAFF. CDR3 sequence (DNA): TGTGCCAGCAGTTTTAGGGGAAGTAACACTGAAGCTTTCTTT.

Only a few counts were recorded for this clonotype. The chain joins TRBV14 to TRBJ2-1, with 14 bases aligning to TRBD2. Germline trimming cut 3 bases from V and 4 bases from J; bases unmatched to any gene: 11. This CDR3 is built from 19 residues. Germline CDR1 and CDR2: SGHDN and FVKESK. The CDR3 DNA reads as TGTGCCAGCAGCCAGGGACTAGCGGGAGCTAGAGCCCTATACAATGAGCAGTTCTTC. Translated: CASSQGLAGARALYNEQFF.

Only a few counts were recorded for this clonotype. The chain joins TRBV20-1 to TRBJ2-2; the D is unclear. Trimming stripped 0 bases from V and 0 bases from J, with 5 bases between. Germline lookup yields CDR1 DFQATT and CDR2 SNEGSKA (reference sequence). This CDR3 is 14 amino acids long. The CDR3 sequence: CSARESTNTGELFF. For the CDR3, the DNA is TGCAGTGCTAGAGAATCAACGAACACCGGGGAGCTGTTTTTT.

This clonotype was found a few times. The chain couples TRBV24-1 to TRBJ2-5; D remains ambiguous. With 6 bases removed from V and 2 bases from J, the gap between germline ends came to 9 bases. This CDR3 is built from 13 residues. Germline-derived CDR1 and CDR2 are KGHDR and SFDVKD. The CDR3 DNA is TGTGCCACCAGTCTACCCTTTCAAGAGACCCAGTACTTC. Residues: CATSLPFQETQYF.